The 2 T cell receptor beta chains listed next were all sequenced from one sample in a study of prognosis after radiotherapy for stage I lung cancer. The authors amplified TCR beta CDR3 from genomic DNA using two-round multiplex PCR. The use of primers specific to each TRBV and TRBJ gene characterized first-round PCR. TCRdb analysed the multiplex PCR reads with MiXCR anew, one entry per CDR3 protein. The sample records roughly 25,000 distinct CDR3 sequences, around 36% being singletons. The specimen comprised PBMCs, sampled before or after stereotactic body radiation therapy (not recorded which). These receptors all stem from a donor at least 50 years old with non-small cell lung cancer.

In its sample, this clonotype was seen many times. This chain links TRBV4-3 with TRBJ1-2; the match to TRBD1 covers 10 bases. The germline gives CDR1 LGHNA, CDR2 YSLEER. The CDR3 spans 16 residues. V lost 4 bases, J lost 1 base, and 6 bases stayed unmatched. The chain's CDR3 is CASSRVRDRGNYGYTF. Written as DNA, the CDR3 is TGCGCCAGCAGCCGGGTCCGGGACAGGGGTAACTATGGCTACACCTTC.

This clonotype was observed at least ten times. The CDR3 is CASSPLGYTDTQYF. The CDR3 DNA follows: TGTGCCAGCAGCCCGCTAGGTTACACAGATACGCAGTATTTT. This chain uses TRBV7-7 with TRBJ2-3; D not certain. This CDR3 is 14 amino acids long. CDR1 is SSHAT, CDR2 FNYEAQ, per germline (reference sequence). The V and J ends lost 5 bases and 2 bases respectively, with 11 bases between them.